The rows below give T cell receptor beta chains drawn from one sample of a study of beta chain features in type 1 diabetes. The protocol was immunoSEQ multiplex PCR, while the TCRdb copy is restricted to in-frame clones and leaves out a portion. Of hundreds of thousands of clones listed, 13% were seen once; the top ten hold 0.022%. Sequenced material: naive CD4+ T cells from blood. These receptors came from a man aged 18 to 29 with type 1 diabetes. The CDR3 runs from the conserved cysteine through the conserved F or W. A D gene is named only where the DNA matches it firmly. Clone size, where shown, is once, few, many, or a class for clones that have expanded.

TRBJ1-2 TRBV27 few - CASSSSGAGYTF TGTGCCAGCAGTTCGTCAGGGGCCGGCTACACCTTC
TRBJ2-3 TRBV11-2 few - CASSLSTGANTDTQYF TGTGCCAGCAGCTTGTCAACGGGGGCTAACACAGATACGCAGTATTTT
TRBJ2-3 TRBV2 few - CASSFWGPTDTQYF TGTGCCAGCAGCTTCTGGGGTCCCACAGATACGCAGTATTTT
TRBJ2-7 TRBV7-9 few - CASSRYQSPDSYEQYF TGTGCCAGCAGCCGTTATCAAAGTCCGGACTCCTACGAGCAGTACTTC
TRBJ2-5 TRBV5-1 - - CASTLGPSQETQYF TGCGCCAGCACGCTCGGGCCTAGTCAAGAGACCCAGTACTTC
TRBJ2-7 TRBV28 few - CASSPPTGIEQYF TGTGCCAGCAGCCCCCCAACAGGGATCGAGCAGTACTTC
TRBJ2-3 TRBV7-3 few - CASSLSLAGTDTQYF TGTGCCAGCAGCTTAAGTCTAGCTGGCACAGATACGCAGTATTTT
TRBJ2-1 TRBV9 - - CASSPSGRGTLNEQFF TGTGCCAGCAGCCCATCCGGCAGGGGGACTCTCAATGAGCAGTTCTTC
TRBJ2-1 TRBV28 - TRBD1 CASSLWDRAGNEQFF TGTGCCAGCAGCCTTTGGGACAGGGCAGGCAATGAGCAGTTCTTC
TRBJ1-3 TRBV30 few - CAWSVGNTIYF TGTGCCTGGAGTGTTGGAAACACCATATATTTT
TRBJ2-2 TRBV9 - - CASSPTGSNTGELFF TGTGCCAGCAGCCCGACAGGTTCCAACACCGGGGAGCTGTTTTTT
TRBJ1-2 TRBV7-2 - - CASSSQDGVYGYTF TGTGCCAGCAGCTCCCAGGACGGAGTCTATGGCTACACCTTC
TRBJ1-2 TRBV28 - TRBD1 CASSSQGALGYGYTF TGTGCCAGCAGTTCCCAGGGGGCGCTTGGCTATGGCTACACCTTC
TRBJ1-1 TRBV7-9 - - CASSLAGTGHTEAFF TGTGCCAGCAGCTTAGCCGGGACGGGTCACACTGAAGCTTTCTTT
TRBJ2-3 TRBV5-4 - TRBD2 CASSERLAGGTDTQYF TGTGCCAGCAGCGAGCGACTAGCGGGGGGCACAGATACGCAGTATTTT
TRBJ1-5 TRBV15 few TRBD1 CATSRGQGVHNQPQHF TGTGCCACCAGCAGAGGACAGGGGGTCCACAATCAGCCCCAGCATTTT
TRBJ2-1 TRBV5-4 few TRBD2 CASTPSGGNEQFF TGTGCCAGCACCCCTAGCGGGGGCAATGAGCAGTTCTTC
TRBJ1-5 TRBV7-9 - - CASSVGLAGNQPQHF TGTGCCAGCAGCGTGGGCCTAGCGGGCAATCAGCCCCAGCATTTT
TRBJ1-2 TRBV18 - - CASSPLVAEATSGYTF TGTGCCAGCTCACCACTCGTGGCGGAGGCTACCAGTGGCTACACCTTC
TRBJ1-4 TRBV6-6 - TRBD1 CASSYSGTGNEKLFF TGTGCCAGCAGTTACTCTGGGACAGGGAATGAAAAACTGTTTTTT
TRBJ1-1 TRBV30 few - CAWSASRTDLNTEAFF TGTGCCTGGAGTGCGTCAAGGACAGATTTGAACACTGAAGCTTTCTTT
TRBJ2-3 TRBV6-5 few - CASSRVPDTQYF TGTGCCAGCAGCCGAGTTCCAGATACGCAGTATTTT
TRBJ2-1 TRBV7-8 - TRBD2 CASSPSQAGVHNEQFF TGTGCCAGCAGCCCTAGTCAAGCGGGGGTCCACAATGAGCAGTTCTTC
TRBJ1-1 TRBV14 - TRBD1 CASSQAGQGAAFF TGTGCCAGCAGCCAGGCGGGACAGGGCGCCGCTTTCTTT
TRBJ1-6 TRBV7-2 few - CASSLGSHNNSPLHF TGTGCCAGCAGCTTAGGGTCACACAATAATTCACCCCTCCACTTT
TRBJ2-7 TRBV10-3 - - CAISEGGPYEQYF TGTGCCATCAGTGAGGGGGGGCCCTACGAGCAGTACTTC
TRBJ1-4 TRBV29-1 few TRBD1 CSARTGGSDEKLFF TGCAGCGCCAGGACAGGCGGGTCAGATGAAAAACTGTTTTTT
TRBJ2-1 TRBV6-5 once - CASSPPPYNEQFF TGTGCCAGCAGCCCACCCCCCTACAATGAGCAGTTCTTC
TRBJ2-6 TRBV27 few TRBD1 CASSPSDRVVLTF TGTGCCAGCAGTCCTTCGGACAGGGTCGTCCTGACTTTC
TRBJ2-3 TRBV2 - TRBD2 CASFSGRATGNTQYF TGTGCCAGCTTCTCAGGGAGGGCTACAGGAAATACGCAGTATTTT
TRBJ2-7 TRBV18 - TRBD1 CASSLGQGAYEQYF TGTGCCAGCTCTCTGGGACAGGGGGCCTACGAGCAGTACTTC
TRBJ1-1 TRBV4-1 - - CASSQRALRETNTEAFF TGCGCCAGCAGCCAACGAGCACTCCGGGAGACGAACACTGAAGCTTTCTTT
TRBJ2-5 TRBV5-1 - - CASTGWQDLQETQYF TGCGCCAGCACGGGTTGGCAGGACCTTCAAGAGACCCAGTACTTC
TRBJ1-1 TRBV6-5 - TRBD1 CASSYSGTGGAFF TGTGCCAGCAGTTACTCCGGGACAGGGGGTGCTTTCTTT
TRBJ2-6 TRBV15 - - CATQYRAPGANVLTF TGTGCCACCCAATACAGGGCTCCTGGGGCCAACGTCCTGACTTTC
TRBJ2-1 TRBV7-6 - - CASSALRGSYNEQFF TGTGCCAGCAGCGCCCTGAGGGGGTCGTACAATGAGCAGTTCTTC
TRBJ2-5 TRBV18 - TRBD2 CASSPTSLETQYF TGTGCCAGCTCACCGACTAGCTTGGAGACCCAGTACTTC
TRBJ2-7 TRBV6-5 - TRBD2 CASSFGTTSYEQYF TGTGCCAGCAGTTTCGGGACTACCTCCTACGAGCAGTACTTC
TRBJ2-3 TRBV5-4 - TRBD2 CASSLRTSGGAGTQYF TGTGCCAGCAGCTTGAGGACTAGCGGGGGGGCGGGTACGCAGTATTTT
TRBJ1-2 TRBV6-1 few TRBD1 CASCNLGQGTGYTF TGTGCCAGCTGCAACCTCGGACAGGGGACCGGCTACACCTTC
TRBJ2-3 TRBV28 - - CASSLSRRGSDTQYF TGTGCCAGCAGTTTATCCCGTAGGGGTTCGGATACGCAGTATTTT
TRBJ2-2 TRBV5-1 - - CASSPIGAWGTGELFF TGCGCCAGCAGCCCTATCGGTGCCTGGGGAACCGGGGAGCTGTTTTTT
TRBJ1-6 TRBV27 - TRBD1 CASRPTGEGSPLHF TGTGCCAGCAGACCAACAGGGGAAGGATCACCCCTCCACTTT
TRBJ2-7 TRBV27 few - CASSKVASYEQYF TGTGCCAGCAGTAAGGTGGCCTCCTACGAGCAGTACTTC
TRBJ2-2 TRBV5-4 few - CASSRTMNTGELFF TGTGCCAGCAGCCGGACGATGAACACCGGGGAGCTGTTTTTT
TRBJ2-3 TRBV18 - TRBD1 CASSPPQGAGDTQYF TGTGCCAGCTCACCACCGCAGGGGGCAGGAGATACGCAGTATTTT
TRBJ1-2 TRBV29-1 few TRBD1 CSVTAGTAFGNYGYTF TGCAGCGTTACGGCCGGGACAGCTTTTGGTAACTATGGCTACACCTTC
TRBJ1-1 TRBV10-3 few TRBD1 CAISESNQGQPEAFF TGTGCCATCAGTGAGTCGAATCAGGGACAGCCTGAAGCTTTCTTT
TRBJ1-3 TRBV7-8 - - CASSLTNVRLGSTIYF TGTGCCAGCAGCTTAACCAACGTACGGCTCGGAAGCACCATATATTTT
TRBJ1-5 TRBV28 - TRBD1 CASSSPTGSGNQPQHF TGTGCCAGCAGTTCCCCGACAGGGTCGGGCAATCAGCCCCAGCATTTT
TRBJ1-2 TRBV30 few - CAWRQSGYGYTF TGTGCCTGGAGGCAGAGCGGTTATGGCTACACCTTC
TRBJ2-1 TRBV28 - TRBD1 CASSLDRGYSNEQFF TGTGCCAGCAGTTTGGACAGGGGATATTCTAATGAGCAGTTCTTC
TRBJ2-5 TRBV13 few TRBD2 CASSPWVAGGSATQYF TGTGCCAGCAGCCCCTGGGTAGCGGGGGGATCGGCGACCCAGTACTTC
TRBJ1-2 TRBV25-1 - - CASSQAGGRHITDYGYTF TGTGCCAGCAGTCAGGCAGGCGGCAGGCACATAACGGACTATGGCTACACCTTC
TRBJ1-4 TRBV29-1 few - CSVEDGWGGEKLFF TGCAGCGTTGAAGACGGGTGGGGTGGTGAAAAACTGTTTTTT